This T cell receptor (beta chain) was identified in a study of T cell responses to AZD1222 COVID-19 vaccine. Study results and caveats: Unmutated regions of variants are reportedly targeted by nearly half of spike-specific TCRs. Every sample of the repertoires postdated the peak T cell response.

About this clone itself: The antigen remains undetermined.

Clones were read by immunoSEQ multiplex PCR, and TCRdb kept only the in-frame ones, dropping some. Of 110,000 to 150,000 clones in the sample, approximately 94% were seen once. CDR3 size: 14 residues. The germline V gene has CDR1 MDHEN and CDR2 SYDVKM. V was trimmed by 6 bases and J by 7 bases, leaving 16 bases between them. This TCR derives from an adult in good health. The sample in question was peripheral blood, obtained on day 0 of AZD1222 vaccination. This sequence joins TRBV28 and TRBJ1-5; weak D call: TRBD1 (6 bases). The DNA for the CDR3 is TGTGCCAGCAGGGTTACAGGGATTCGCCAGCCCCAGCATTTT. Translation gives CASRVTGIRQPQHF.